This paragraph reports one T cell receptor (beta chain). The antigen is not known. Here immunoSEQ multiplex PCR was the method, and the copy in TCRdb shows in-frame clones only, minus some. The data show some 340,000 clones, roughly nine tenths seen once. The data derive from a study of cytomegalovirus exposure and HLA in healthy donors. V gave up 4 bases and J gave up 3 bases; unmatched junction bases: 6. CDR3 size: 14 residues. The germline V gene encodes CDR1 SGHRS and CDR2 YFSETQ. Broader study findings: Cytomegalovirus status, reportedly, was diagnosed with high specificity and sensitivity by the classifier. In vitro confirmation showed a few CMV-associated chains to be CMV antigen specific. For most TCR sequences rarity was the rule, although some public TCRs occurred in many donors.

Sequenced material: PBMCs. The origin of this receptor is a woman in her 30s in good health and CMV-seropositive. V is TRBV5-1 and J is TRBJ1-2; 7 nucleotides agree with TRBD1. The CDR3 nucleotides read TGCGCCAGCAGCCAAGGAGGGGGCGACTATGGCTACACCTTC. It specifies CASSQGGGDYGYTF.